This T cell receptor (beta chain) was profiled in a study of CD8 T cells in ankylosing spondylitis. General study results and limits: Within ankylosing spondylitis blood, a TCR beta motif made up of seven to nine highly homologous variants appeared to be characteristic.

Notes on this clonotype: Its matching antigen is unknown.

Trimming stripped 2 bases from V and 0 bases from J, with 11 bases between. Germline V gives CDR1 SGHTA, CDR2 FQGNSA. The CDR3 has 15 amino acids. TCRdb itself ran the 5' RACE reads through MiXCR, one entry per CDR3 protein. The top ten hold just over 0.5% of the sample, which has 750,000 to 850,000 distinct CDR3 sequences, roughly 10% seen once. This chain uses TRBV7-2 with TRBJ2-7; D is unclear. Input material: blood, either unsorted or a sorted T cell fraction (not recorded which). This sequence was found in a male donor with ankylosing spondylitis. The CDR3 region has the DNA TGTGCCAGCAGCTTAAGAATCTATAACTCCTACGAGCAGTACTTC. Amino acid sequence: CASSLRIYNSYEQYF.